This T cell receptor beta chain was profiled in a study of blood T cell repertoires in COVID-19. The wider study: COVID-19 samples, acute and convalescent, were from the United States, Italy and Spain.

The V end was cut by 5 bases, the J end by 1 base, with 5 bases between. Germline loops: CDR1 SEHNR, CDR2 FQNEAQ (reference sequence). The length of the CDR3 is 12 residues. In the authors' workflow: Amplified reference gene primers provided the basis for estimating nucleated cell counts. The method was immunoSEQ multiplex PCR; TCRdb's version includes in-frame clones alone and lacks a portion of them. V and J calls and clone size come straight from that table; D and trimming were deduced from the DNA. The sample holds roughly 96,000 clones, 82% seen once. The chain links TRBV7-9 to TRBJ1-1; no clear D. This clonotype was obtained from an elderly man with acute or convalescent COVID-19. Sequencing input: peripheral blood. The CDR3: CASSPWNTEAFF. DNA for the CDR3: TGTGCCAGCAGCCCGTGGAACACTGAAGCTTTCTTT. Full variable domain (remainder filled in from reference TRBV7-9 and TRBJ1-1): DTGVSQNPRHKITKRGQNVTFRCDPISEHNRLYWYRQTLGQGPEFLTYFQNEAQLEKSRLLSDRFSAERPKGSFSTLEIQRTEQGDSAMYLCASSPWNTEAFFGQGTRLTVV.